Listed here is a single T cell receptor beta chain. This clonotype was observed at least ten times. No antigen is known for it. No quality values exist for individual bases; no much larger clone is one base distant. Only healthy Caucasian donors were included. The twin cohort consisted of three pairs of female monozygotic twins, all aged roughly 18 to 30 years. Miltenyi CD45RO+ enrichment and human naive T-cell isolation kits were used to isolate memory (CD45RO+) and naive T cells from PBMC. These data belong to a study of identical twins (dated by TCRdb to the mid-2010s). Concerning the study at large: To test whether fetal clonotypes persist, this study deep-sequenced TCR alpha and beta repertoires from monozygotic twins, from unrelated adults of various ages, and from cord blood. To rule out contamination, the twin experiments were replicated at different times with different library preparation protocols. Study-level results and caveats: In monozygotic twins, recombination models systematically underestimated out-of-frame TCR alpha sharing, but the models matched the sharing seen between unrelated individuals. Fewer insertions were carried by abundant cord blood beta clonotypes; a weaker similar trend was observed in young adult naive repertoires, while no such trend was observed in memory repertoires. Invariant T cells such as MAIT and iNKT could partly confound zero-insertion analyses, although diverse VJ usage argued against such confounding for most clonotypes. The excess sharing between twins in beta out-of-frame sequences was weaker because fewer shared sequences reduced the signal-to-noise ratio. Because the same donors could not be followed over many years, the conclusions relied on cross-sectional statistical analysis. Compared with coincidental sharing between unrelated individuals, out-of-frame TCR alpha sequences shared between twins had an excess of sequences with low generation probability.

V loses 5 bases at its end and J loses 1 base; junction bases beyond the gene matches: 8. Including cysteine and phenylalanine, the CDR3 has 16 amino acids. The sequence is cut down to CDR3 DNA, 48 bases in frame from base 1. Based on the germline V gene (reference sequence), the CDR1 and CDR2 sequences are MNHEY and SMNVEV. Library preparation used 5' RACE. Data came from an Illumina HiSeq 2000. Template switching added a universal primer binding site, and the final cDNA carried a unique molecular identifier that allowed TCR cDNA molecules to be counted accurately. Specific primers in the conserved constant-segment region were used to synthesize first-strand cDNA for the TCR alpha and beta chains. To control for contamination, every cDNA library was double barcoded, receiving both a SMART-Mk sample barcode and Illumina barcodes. Two successive PCR steps introduced TruSeq adapter sequences along with Illumina sample barcodes. Sequencing of the TCR alpha and beta cDNA libraries was done on the Illumina HiSeq platform using custom primers. The study's own analysis went as follows. Raw reads were processed with MiGEC to extract unique molecular identifiers, and MiXCR was used to determine CDR3 positions. For each individual, recombination models were inferred using an EM algorithm with the repgenHMM and IGoR tools. Shared clonotypes were analyzed with the tcR package in R, and sharing was normalized by the product of cloneset sizes. Out-of-frame nonproductive sequences were analyzed to study raw recombination free of thymic and clonal selection effects. The public reads were reanalyzed by TCRdb: fastp trimming at Q25, MiXCR alignment, in-frame beta chains only. Duplicate CDR3 protein sequences are folded into a single record with the most common DNA and genes. None of the V and J calls come from the authors' own analysis; TCRdb made them. The sample profile shows about 280,000 distinct CDR3 sequences; about 8.1% of them were found once. Over 2% of the sample rests with the top ten.

The data also belong to a second study, concerning yellow fever vaccine responses in identical twins. From that second study: According to the authors, in identical twins the way T cells responded to vaccination appeared partly convergent and partly personalized. In the study, vaccine-responding T cell clones were precisely tracked in identical twins.

The V and J segments used are TRBV27 and TRBJ1-5, with TRBD1 identical over 7 junction bases. Sequencing was carried out using memory (CD45RO+) T cells sorted from blood. The cell subset or site label for this specimen denotes: CD45RO+ enriched T cells. The clonotype was recovered from a young woman in good health. The CDR3 reads as follows: CASSPDDRVSNQPQHF. The base sequence is TGTGCCAGCAGTCCCGACGACAGGGTGAGCAATCAGCCCCAGCATTTT.